A selection of T cell receptor beta chains follows, all from one sample in a study of T cells after posttransplantation cyclophosphamide. The table came from immunoSEQ multiplex PCR; TCRdb's copy has only in-frame clones and leaves some out. The sample is made up of about 37,000 clones, none counted only once. Sequencing was carried out using PBMCs. These TCRs come from a man aged 30-40 years in good health and a related stem cell transplant donor. Both conserved end residues are part of each CDR3. Each record gives: clone size, J gene, V gene, D gene, CDR3 DNA, CDR3 protein. A D gene is named only where the DNA matches it firmly. Clone size is given as how often the clone was seen (once, few, many) or a class if it is expanded.

abundance: many; j_gene: TRBJ1-1; v_gene: TRBV10-3; d_gene: -; CDR3nt: TGTGCCATCAGTGAGACGGTAACAGGGTTGAACACTGAAGCTTTCTTT; CDR3aa: CAISETVTGLNTEAFF
abundance: many; j_gene: TRBJ1-2; v_gene: TRBV19; d_gene: TRBD1; CDR3nt: TGTGCCAGTAGATCGGACAGGGCGGCCTATGGCTACACCTTC; CDR3aa: CASRSDRAAYGYTF
abundance: many; j_gene: TRBJ1-6; v_gene: TRBV19; d_gene: -; CDR3nt: TGTGCCAGTAGTTGGGGGGGGAATTCACCCCTCCACTTT; CDR3aa: CASSWGGNSPLHF
abundance: many; j_gene: TRBJ2-1; v_gene: TRBV4-1; d_gene: TRBD1; CDR3nt: TGCGCCAGCAGCCAGAGGGGAGCGGGACAGGGTACGGATGAGCAGTTCTTC; CDR3aa: CASSQRGAGQGTDEQFF
abundance: many; j_gene: TRBJ2-1; v_gene: TRBV24-1; d_gene: TRBD2; CDR3nt: TGTGCCACCAGTGATTTGAGTAGCGGGGGGGATAATGAGCAGTTCTTC; CDR3aa: CATSDLSSGGDNEQFF
abundance: many; j_gene: TRBJ2-1; v_gene: TRBV4-3; d_gene: -; CDR3nt: TGCGCCAGCAGCCAAGAAGCAGGGACCTACAATGAGCAGTTCTTC; CDR3aa: CASSQEAGTYNEQFF
abundance: many; j_gene: TRBJ2-1; v_gene: TRBV12-3/TRBV12-4; d_gene: TRBD1; CDR3nt: TGTGCCAGCAGTCAGACAGGGGTGGCCTACAATGAGCAGTTCTTC; CDR3aa: CASSQTGVAYNEQFF
abundance: many; j_gene: TRBJ1-4; v_gene: TRBV13; d_gene: TRBD1; CDR3nt: TGTGCCAGCAGCTCCCCGGGGACAGGGGGCGGAGTAGTTGAAAAACTGTTTTTT; CDR3aa: CASSSPGTGGGVVEKLFF
abundance: many; j_gene: TRBJ2-2; v_gene: TRBV9; d_gene: -; CDR3nt: TGTGCCAGCAGCCCCTCGGGACTCGTTGAGGGGGAGCTGTTTTTT; CDR3aa: CASSPSGLVEGELFF
abundance: many; j_gene: TRBJ2-1; v_gene: TRBV15; d_gene: TRBD1; CDR3nt: TGTGCCACCAGCAGAGCCACAGGGGGAGAAAATGAGCAGTTCTTC; CDR3aa: CATSRATGGENEQFF
abundance: many; j_gene: TRBJ2-3; v_gene: TRBV9; d_gene: -; CDR3nt: TGTGCCAGCAGCCAGGGACACTACCCGCCAGATACGCAGTATTTT; CDR3aa: CASSQGHYPPDTQYF
abundance: many; j_gene: TRBJ2-1; v_gene: TRBV6-6; d_gene: TRBD2; CDR3nt: TGTGCCAGCAGTTACTCTCTAGCGGGGGGAAGGGATGAGCAGTTCTTC; CDR3aa: CASSYSLAGGRDEQFF